This TCR beta chain emerged from a study of blood T cell repertoires in COVID-19. About the research overall: The cDNA or gDNA used as material had been derived from T cells, B-cell-depleted T cells, or PBMCs.

Those who participated ranged in age from roughly 18 to 100 years and resided in about two dozen US areas. Sequencing used immunoSEQ multiplex PCR; TCRdb keeps in-frame clones, though not all of them. Of 130,000 to 150,000 clones in the sample, 65% to 85% were seen once. Trimming took 3 bases from V and 5 from J, leaving 13 bases between them. CDR3 length equals 14 residues. Per germline, CDR1 MNHEY and CDR2 SMNVEV (reference sequence). The chain has TRBV27 and TRBJ1-2; no definite D call. This receptor was obtained from a woman in her forties or fifties who had been exposed to COVID-19. The sample consisted of PBMCs or T cells enriched from blood (not recorded which). CDR3 nucleotides: TGTGCCAGCAGTTTTAAAGTATCGGGTTATGGCTACACCTTC. Translating gives CASSFKVSGYGYTF.